These 24 T cell receptor beta chains came from one sample sequenced in a study of follicular helper T cells after annual influenza vaccination. Sequencing was performed with immunoSEQ multiplex PCR; in TCRdb, only in-frame clones are kept and a portion is missing. Here the sample spans approximately 10,000 clones, around four fifths being singletons. Sequencing was performed on CXCR5- memory CD4+ T cells sorted from blood, taken 6 weeks after influenza vaccination. Receptors originate from an adult who received the influenza vaccine.

The rearrangement links TRBV28 to TRBJ2-5; TRBD2 agrees at 8 bases. The ends lost 6 bases at V and 5 bases at J; junction bases unmatched: 8. Per the germline V gene, CDR1 is MDHEN and CDR2 is SYDVKM. There are 14 residues in the CDR3. The chain's CDR3 is CASSRGGFRETQYF. In nucleotides, the CDR3 is TGTGCCAGCAGCCGGGGGGGCTTCCGGGAGACCCAGTACTTC.

The chain employs TRBV7-9 and TRBJ1-1; TRBD1 agrees at 7 bases. CDR1 is SEHNR, CDR2 FQNEAQ, per germline (reference sequence). J gave up 5 bases and V 2 bases, and 8 bases lay outside the gene matches. This CDR3 has 15 amino acids. Written as DNA, the CDR3 is TGTGCCAGCAGCTTACAGGCAGGGGGTGGAACTGAAGCTTTCTTT. Translation: CASSLQAGGGTEAFF.

This clone was recorded only once. The gene calls are TRBV5-1 and TRBJ1-5; TRBD1 agrees at 8 bases. This CDR3 is built from 15 residues. V lost 0 bases to trimming and J lost 4 bases; unmatched junction nucleotides: 3. In germline, CDR1 is SGHRS, CDR2 YFSETQ. The CDR3 DNA is TGCGCCAGCAGCTTGGGGGACAGGCCTAATCAGCCCCAGCATTTT. Its protein product is CASSLGDRPNQPQHF.

The V call is TRBV28, the J call TRBJ2-7; 11 nucleotides line up with TRBD1. Germline CDR1 MDHEN, CDR2 SYDVKM. With 5 bases clipped from V and 7 bases from J, the junction kept 10 bases outside the gene matches. The CDR3 has 15 residues. The CDR3 DNA follows: TGTGCCAGCAGTCTCCGAGGGACAGGGGGTAGTGAGCAGTACTTC. Residues: CASSLRGTGGSEQYF.

V usage is TRBV21-1 and J usage is TRBJ1-5. TRBV21-1 is shown as a pseudogene. The CDR3 consists of 16 residues. CDR3 sequence reads: CASSKGWTNSNQPQHF. CDR3 sequence (DNA): TGTGCCAGCAGCAAGGGTTGGACTAATAGCAATCAGCCCCAGCATTTT.

The chain has TRBV5-6 and TRBJ2-1; 14 bases match TRBD2. The ends lost 3 bases at V and 6 bases at J; junction bases unmatched: 2. The CDR3 spans 15 residues. Germline values: CDR1 SGHDT, CDR2 YYEEEE. CDR3 sequence: CASSWGLAGVNEQFF. CDR3 coding DNA: TGTGCCAGCAGCTGGGGACTAGCGGGAGTCAATGAGCAGTTCTTC.

In this sample, this clone turned up once. V and J are TRBV6-1 and TRBJ2-1, with TRBD1 matching 9 bases. With 6 bases clipped from V and 6 bases from J, the junction kept 3 bases outside the gene matches. Germline V gene lookup returns CDR1 MNHNS and CDR2 SASEGT. The CDR3 length is 13 residues. The CDR3 DNA is TGTGCCAGCAGGGGACAGGGATTCAATGAGCAGTTCTTC. Amino acids: CASRGQGFNEQFF.

In this sample, this clone turned up once. CDR3 bases: TGCGCCAGCAGCCAGGGGCAGGGCGGAGAGACCCAGTACTTC. It yields the protein CASSQGQGGETQYF. The chain links TRBV4-3 to TRBJ2-5, with a tentative D call TRBD1 (5 bases). In germline, CDR1 is LGHNA, CDR2 YSLEER. V was shortened by 3 bases and J by 4 bases, with 12 bases between the two germline ends. The CDR3 consists of 14 residues.

The chain employs TRBV19 and TRBJ1-4; TRBD1 is a possible D gene (5 bases). V was cut by 7 bases and J by 5 bases, with 17 bases left in between. The CDR3 covers 15 residues. Germline values: CDR1 LNHDA, CDR2 SQIVND (reference sequence). The CDR3 loop reads CASTRLGDSNEKLFF. The CDR3 coding sequence is TGTGCCAGTACTCGCCTGGGGGATTCCAATGAAAAACTGTTTTTT.

This clone was detected only a few times. CDR3 bases: TGTGCCAGTAGGGACAGGTTAAACACTGAAGCTTTCTTT. Amino acid sequence: CASRDRLNTEAFF. The chain couples TRBV19 to TRBJ1-1; 7 bases are shared with TRBD1. Per germline, CDR1 LNHDA and CDR2 SQIVND (reference sequence). The CDR3 has 13 amino acids. Trimming removed 6 bases from V and 2 bases from J; junction bases left unmatched: 3.

This chain joins TRBV15 and TRBJ2-3; D might be TRBD2 (5 bases). CDR1 is LNHNV and CDR2 is YYDKDF in the germline V gene (reference sequence). Deletions cut 5 bases from V and 2 bases from J, with 20 bases between. CDR3 length: 17 amino acids. CDR3 loop: CATSGPVLQRPTDTQYF. CDR3 coding DNA: TGTGCCACCAGCGGACCAGTCCTTCAGCGGCCCACAGATACGCAGTATTTT.

The chain recombines TRBV6-1 with TRBJ2-1; D may be TRBD2 (6 bases). This CDR3 has 15 amino acids. Germline V gene data show CDR1 as MNHNS and CDR2 as SASEGT. Trimming removed 6 bases at V and 5 bases at J, with 17 bases between. The CDR3 region has the DNA TGTGCCAGCAGGGTAACGGGACTCGGAAACAATGAGCAGTTCTTC. Protein product: CASRVTGLGNNEQFF.

In its sample, this clone was seen a few times. The chain joins TRBV4-2 to TRBJ1-3, with TRBD1 matching 7 bases. Germline V gives CDR1 LGHNA, CDR2 YNFKEQ. This CDR3 region has 16 residues. J gave up 0 bases and V 5 bases, and 7 bases lay outside the gene matches. The chain's CDR3 is CASSATGISSGNTIYF. CDR3 DNA: TGTGCCAGCAGCGCGACAGGGATTAGCTCTGGAAACACCATATATTTT.

The chain combines TRBV11-2 with TRBJ1-2; D gene ambiguous. V was cut by 1 base and J by 2 bases, with 8 bases left in between. CDR3 size: 14 residues. Germline assignment: CDR1 SGHAT and CDR2 FQNNGV. This CDR3 is CASSLGGGNYGYTF. The CDR3 nucleotides read TGTGCCAGCAGCTTAGGTGGTGGGAACTATGGCTACACCTTC.

The chain joins TRBV5-1 to TRBJ2-1, with D unresolved. CDR1 and CDR2 from the germline V gene are SGHRS and YFSETQ. The CDR3 spans 15 residues. V shed 4 bases and J shed 0 bases, with 11 bases lying between them. The CDR3 loop reads CASSGSASSYNEQFF. For the CDR3, the DNA is TGCGCCAGCAGCGGCAGTGCGAGCTCCTACAATGAGCAGTTCTTC.

The chain has TRBV5-4 and TRBJ1-1, with D unclear. This CDR3 has 13 residues. Trimming stripped 2 bases from V and 6 bases from J, with 11 bases between. CDR1 SGHNT and CDR2 YYREEE come from the germline V gene (reference sequence). Written as DNA, the CDR3 is TGTGCCAGCAGCTTAGGCTCCTGGGCTGAAGCTTTCTTT. This codes for CASSLGSWAEAFF.

The chain joins TRBV29-1 to TRBJ2-7; 9 bases fit TRBD1. V shed 4 bases, J shed 3 bases, and the junction held 1 base outside the gene matches. Germline V gives CDR1 SQVTM, CDR2 ANQGSEA. CDR3 length equals 12 residues. CDR3 amino acids: CSVGQGDYEQYF. For the CDR3, the DNA is TGCAGCGTTGGACAGGGGGACTACGAGCAGTACTTC.

This clone has just a few counts. The CDR3 DNA sequence: TGTGCCAGCTCATCAGGACAGGGGTTCGGCTACACCTTC. As protein: CASSSGQGFGYTF. The rearrangement joins TRBV28 to TRBJ1-2; the match to TRBD1 covers 9 bases. The CDR3 covers 13 residues. Germline V lookup: CDR1 MDHEN, CDR2 SYDVKM. The J segment lost 8 bases and the V segment lost 8 bases, leaving 9 bases of the junction unmatched.

V and J are TRBV28 and TRBJ1-2, with 7 bases lining up with TRBD1. This CDR3 comprises 14 residues. Unmatched junction bases numbered 6, after V lost 5 bases and J lost 3 bases. CDR1 is MDHEN and CDR2 is SYDVKM in the germline V gene. The CDR3 DNA follows: TGTGCCAGCAGTCCGTACAGGGGCGACTATGGCTACACCTTC. It codes for CASSPYRGDYGYTF.

This clone was seen a few times. The V gene is TRBV7-2, the J gene TRBJ2-7; D remains unclear. CDR3 size: 14 residues. Germline V gene lookup returns CDR1 SGHTA and CDR2 FQGNSA. V was clipped by 2 bases and J by 4 bases, with 12 bases between them. This CDR3 is CASSLTTVDYEQYF. CDR3 DNA sequence: TGTGCCAGCAGCTTAACTACCGTAGATTACGAGCAGTACTTC.

J is TRBJ2-5 and V is TRBV7-2; D unclear. V lost 6 bases and J lost 2, with 4 bases in between. This CDR3 comprises 11 residues. The germline V gene encodes CDR1 SGHTA and CDR2 FQGNSA. The CDR3 spells CASRGQETQYF. The CDR3 nucleotides read TGTGCCAGCAGGGGACAAGAGACCCAGTACTTC. Together with reference TRBV7-2 and TRBJ2-5, the CDR3 gives the full variable domain: GAGVSQSPSNKVTEKGKDVELRCDPISGHTALYWYRQSLGQGLEFLIYFQGNSAPDKSGLPSDRFSAERTGGSVSTLTIQRTQQEDSAVYLCASRGQETQYFGPGTRLLVL.

The rearrangement links TRBV6-1 to TRBJ2-5; D is ambiguous. Trimming stripped 6 bases from V and 0 bases from J, with 5 bases between. In germline, CDR1 is MNHNS, CDR2 SASEGT. This CDR3 is 12 amino acids long. CDR3 loop: CASSPYQETQYF. The CDR3 DNA reads as TGTGCCAGCAGCCCGTACCAAGAGACCCAGTACTTC.

The chain has TRBV6-5 and TRBJ2-1; 11 bases align to TRBD2. This CDR3 has 14 amino acids. V trimming: 9 bases; J trimming: 7 bases; junction bases outside the gene matches: 8. CDR1 and CDR2 from the germline V gene are MNHEY and SVGAGI. The CDR3 nucleotides read TGTGCCAGTAAAAAACTAGCGGGGGATAATGAGCAGTTCTTC. This codes for CASKKLAGDNEQFF.

This chain joins TRBV23-1 and TRBJ2-3, with D possibly TRBD2 on 5 matching bases. TRBV23-1 is an ORF; its function is uncertain. The CDR3 loop spans 15 amino acids. V gave up 0 bases and J gave up 1 base, with 8 bases separating them. CDR3 protein: CASSQSEDGTDTQYF. The CDR3 DNA is TGCGCCAGCAGTCAATCGGAGGACGGCACAGATACGCAGTATTTT.